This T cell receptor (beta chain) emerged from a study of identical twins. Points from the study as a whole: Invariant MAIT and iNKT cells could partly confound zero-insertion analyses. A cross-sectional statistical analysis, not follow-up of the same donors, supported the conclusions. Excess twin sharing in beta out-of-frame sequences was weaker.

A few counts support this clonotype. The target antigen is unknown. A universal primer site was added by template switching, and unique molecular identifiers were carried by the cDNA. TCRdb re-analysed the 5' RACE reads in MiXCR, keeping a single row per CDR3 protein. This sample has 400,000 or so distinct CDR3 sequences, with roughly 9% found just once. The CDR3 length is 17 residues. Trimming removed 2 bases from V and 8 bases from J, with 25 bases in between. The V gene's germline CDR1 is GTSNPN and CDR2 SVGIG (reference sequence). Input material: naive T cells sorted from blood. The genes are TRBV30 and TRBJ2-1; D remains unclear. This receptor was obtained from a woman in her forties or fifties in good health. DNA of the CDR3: TGTGCCTGGAGTCGACCACTGTTGGGGTCCCCCTCGGATGAGCAGTTCTTC. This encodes CAWSRPLLGSPSDEQFF.